These T cell receptor beta chains were read from a single sample in a study of T cells after yellow fever vaccination. Using its own MiXCR run on the 5' RACE reads, TCRdb lists one record per CDR3 protein. The sample has 250,000 or so distinct CDR3 sequences, 3.6% seen once; the top ten hold about a fifth. Here the sequenced sample was PBMCs, taken 15 days after the yellow fever booster vaccination. The receptors shown here come from a man aged 18-30 years who received the YFV17D yellow fever vaccine. Both conserved end residues are part of each CDR3. Each record gives: V gene, J gene, clone size, D gene, CDR3 protein, CDR3 DNA. D genes are given only for firm matches. Size tells how often a clone was seen (once, few, many) or the class of an expanded clone, and some rows leave it out.

V gene: TRBV7-2; J gene: TRBJ1-6; clone size: many; D gene: NA; CDR3 protein: CASSLVYSPLHF; CDR3 DNA: TGTGCCAGCAGCTTAGTTTATTCACCCCTCCACTTT
V gene: TRBV6-6; J gene: TRBJ1-2; clone size: many; D gene: NA; CDR3 protein: CAIWVGKLYGYTF; CDR3 DNA: TGTGCCATCTGGGTCGGGAAGCTCTATGGCTACACTTTC
V gene: TRBV18; J gene: TRBJ2-1; clone size: many; D gene: TRBD2; CDR3 protein: CASSPSSGGAVNEQFF; CDR3 DNA: TGTGCCAGCTCACCGAGTAGCGGGGGGGCCGTGAATGAGCAGTTCTTC
V gene: TRBV20-1; J gene: TRBJ1-5; clone size: many; D gene: NA; CDR3 protein: CSARSDTSTPQHF; CDR3 DNA: TGCAGTGCTAGAAGCGACACCTCTACTCCCCAGCATTTT
V gene: TRBV5-1; J gene: TRBJ1-1; clone size: NA; D gene: NA; CDR3 protein: CASSKETRVLNTEAFF; CDR3 DNA: TGCGCCAGCAGCAAAGAAACCAGGGTACTGAACACTGAAGCTTTCTTT
V gene: TRBV7-9; J gene: TRBJ2-2; clone size: many; D gene: NA; CDR3 protein: CASRKNRDGDTGELFF; CDR3 DNA: TGTGCCAGCAGGAAAAACCGAGACGGCGACACCGGGGAGCTGTTTTTT
V gene: TRBV24-1; J gene: TRBJ2-2; clone size: few; D gene: NA; CDR3 protein: CATSADTGELFF; CDR3 DNA: TGTGCCACCAGTGCGGACACCGGGGAGCTGTTTTTT
V gene: TRBV4-1; J gene: TRBJ1-1; clone size: NA; D gene: TRBD1; CDR3 protein: CASSQTGARTGAKNTEAFF; CDR3 DNA: TGCGCCAGCAGCCAAACAGGGGCCCGGACAGGAGCTAAGAACACTGAAGCTTTCTTT
V gene: TRBV4-1; J gene: TRBJ1-6; clone size: NA; D gene: TRBD1; CDR3 protein: CASSQVVVGQGSGSPLHF; CDR3 DNA: TGCGCCAGCAGCCAAGTTGTAGTGGGACAGGGGTCGGGATCACCCCTCCACTTT
V gene: TRBV19; J gene: TRBJ2-6; clone size: NA; D gene: TRBD1; CDR3 protein: CASMGRTGALVGANVLTF; CDR3 DNA: TGTGCCAGTATGGGTCGGACAGGGGCCTTGGTTGGGGCCAACGTCCTGACTTTC